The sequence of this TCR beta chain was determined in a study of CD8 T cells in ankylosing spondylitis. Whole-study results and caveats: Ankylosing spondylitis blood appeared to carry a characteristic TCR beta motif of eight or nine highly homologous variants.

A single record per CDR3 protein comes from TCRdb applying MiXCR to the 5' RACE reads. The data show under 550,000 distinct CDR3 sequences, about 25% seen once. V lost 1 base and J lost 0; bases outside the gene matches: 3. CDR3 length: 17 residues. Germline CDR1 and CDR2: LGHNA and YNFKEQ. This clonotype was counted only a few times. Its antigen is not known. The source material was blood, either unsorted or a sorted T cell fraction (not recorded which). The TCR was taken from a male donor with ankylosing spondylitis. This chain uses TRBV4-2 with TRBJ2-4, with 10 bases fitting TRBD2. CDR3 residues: CASSQVTSGVAKNIQYF. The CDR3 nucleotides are TGTGCCAGCAGCCAAGTTACTAGCGGGGTAGCCAAAAACATTCAGTACTTC.